This TCR beta chain comes out of a study of shared clonotypes between healthy human individuals. Study context: A couple of women and three men aged 18 to 49 served as donors.

The CDR3 is made up of 15 amino acids. The ends were cut back, 4 bases at V and 9 bases at J, with 19 bases in the middle. Germline values: CDR1 SGHTA, CDR2 FQGTGA. Repertoires were generated with immunoSEQ multiplex PCR, while TCRdb's copy carries only in-frame clones and drops some. The repertoire includes under 2.5 million clones, around 93% of them detected once, and approximately 0.41% sits in the top ten. A note on this clone: Its matching antigen is unknown.

General study findings and limits: Even with large depth, rarefaction showed that sorted-subset sequencing was incomplete.

The specimen sequenced was naive CD4+ T cells from PBMCs. Indicated subset: CD45RA+ positively selected. The chain employs TRBV7-3 and TRBJ2-1; D may be TRBD1 (5 bases). The sequence came from a man aged 18 to 35 in good health. Some clones in this sample may be carry-over from other donors' samples. The CDR3: CASSYRSLGATEQFF. Written as DNA, the CDR3 is TGTGCCAGCAGCTACCGATCTTTAGGGGCCACTGAGCAGTTCTTC. The full variable domain, its missing parts supplied by reference TRBV7-3 and TRBJ2-1, is GAGVSQTPSNKVTEKGKYVELRCDPISGHTALYWYRQSLGQGPEFLIYFQGTGAADDSGLPNDRFFAVRPEGSVSTLKIQRTERGDSAVYLCASSYRSLGATEQFFGPGTRLTVL.